Following are 18 T cell receptor beta chains from one sample sequenced in a study of T-cell reconstitution after alpha-beta-depleted transplantation in children. As it was prepared, the TCRbeta library received unique molecular identifiers. A single record per CDR3 protein comes from TCRdb applying MiXCR to the PCR reads. In the table there are roughly 670,000 distinct CDR3 sequences, roughly 13% of which are singletons. Sequencing was performed on PBMCs, taken before TCRalphabeta/CD19-depleted stem cell transplant. Receptors were obtained from a girl aged 2 to 10 with congenital amegakaryocytic thrombocytopenia, due to receive a stem cell transplant.

The sample holds many counts of this clonotype. The rearrangement uses TRBV5-1 and TRBJ1-1; TRBD1 is a possible D gene (6 bases). This CDR3 is built from 12 residues. Germline CDR1 and CDR2: SGHRS and YFSETQ. Trimming left V 0 bases short and J 11 bases short, with 11 bases between. The CDR3 here is CASSLDGTLAFF. The DNA of the CDR3 is TGCGCCAGCAGCTTGGACGGGACACTCGCTTTCTTT.

The sample holds many counts of this clonotype. The V and J genes are TRBV12-3 or TRBV12-4 and TRBJ2-7; D not resolved. The CDR3 covers 13 residues. Deletions cut 3 bases from V and 0 bases from J, with 6 bases between. The CDR3 sequence is CASSFIGSYEQYF. The CDR3 nucleotides read TGTGCCAGCAGTTTCATCGGCTCCTACGAGCAGTACTTC.

With regard to this clonotype: A much larger clone lies one base from this, so it may be a read error. This chain links TRBV5-1 with TRBJ1-5; D unresolved. V shed 1 base and J shed 3 bases, with 14 bases lying between them. CDR1 is SGHRS and CDR2 is YFSETQ in the germline V gene. The CDR3 extends over 16 amino acids. The CDR3 loop is CASSLRVTGNNQPQHF. In DNA, the CDR3 is TGCGCCAGCAGCTTGCGAGTGACGGGTAACAATCAGCCCCAGCATTTT.

This clonotype was recorded at least ten times. This chain uses TRBV27 with TRBJ2-1, with 8 positions matching TRBD2. Germline loops: CDR1 MNHEY, CDR2 SMNVEV (reference sequence). The V and J ends lost 3 bases and 7 bases, in that order; junction bases with no gene match: 17. This CDR3 is 18 amino acids long. This CDR3 reads CASSLGPLAGGLSNEQFF. CDR3 DNA sequence: TGTGCCAGCAGTTTGGGGCCGCTGGCGGGAGGTCTTTCGAATGAGCAGTTCTTC.

There are many counts of this clonotype. The chain joins TRBV29-1 to TRBJ2-1; TRBD2 matches 7 bases. CDR1 is SQVTM and CDR2 is ANQGSEA in the germline V gene. CDR3 length equals 12 residues. Germline trimming cut 3 bases from V and 8 bases from J; bases unmatched to any gene: 4. The CDR3 coding sequence is TGCAGCGTTGACCGGGGGGTGGATGAGCAGTTCTTC. It codes for CSVDRGVDEQFF.

This clonotype was seen a handful of times. The chain joins TRBV2 to TRBJ2-1; 10 positions match TRBD2. Germline V gives CDR1 SNHLY, CDR2 FYNNEI. The CDR3 sequence is 16 residues long. Trimming removed 8 bases from V and 8 bases from J; junction bases left unmatched: 15. This chain's CDR3 is CASFPIRASGSYEQFF. The CDR3 DNA sequence: TGTGCCAGCTTTCCCATTAGGGCTAGCGGGAGCTATGAGCAGTTCTTC.

This sequence joins TRBV7-9 and TRBJ2-7, with D perhaps matching TRBD1 (6 bases). V lost 8 bases, J lost 3 bases, and 14 bases lay in between. Per the germline V gene, CDR1 is SEHNR and CDR2 is FQNEAQ (reference sequence). This CDR3 has 13 residues. CDR3 in amino acids: CASSDGQFYEQYF. CDR3 coding DNA: TGTGCCAGCTCTGACGGACAGTTCTACGAGCAGTACTTC.

The V gene is TRBV29-1, the J gene TRBJ2-7; maybe TRBD2 (6 bases). The length of the CDR3 is 15 residues. The germline V and J ends were trimmed by 4 bases and 2 bases, with 18 bases remaining between them. The germline CDR1 and CDR2 sequences are SQVTM and ANQGSEA. The CDR3: CSVVLEVEGPYEQYF. The CDR3 nucleotides are TGCAGCGTTGTATTGGAGGTGGAGGGGCCCTACGAGCAGTACTTC.

This clonotype was detected ten times or more. V and J are TRBV6-6 and TRBJ1-5; D gene unclear. With 8 bases removed from V and 6 bases from J, the gap between germline ends came to 14 bases. Looked up from germline, CDR1 is MNHNY and CDR2 is SVGAGI (reference sequence). The CDR3 has 13 residues. Here the CDR3 reads CASGEVSGQPQHF. In nucleotides, the CDR3 is TGTGCCAGCGGAGAGGTGTCGGGTCAGCCCCAGCATTTT.

This chain uses TRBV12-3 or TRBV12-4 with TRBJ2-2; 8 nucleotides agree with TRBD1. The CDR3 spans 17 residues. Trimming took 4 bases from V and 7 from J; bases not matched to a gene: 14. The CDR3 DNA sequence: TGTGCCAGCAGTTCCCTACCTGGGACAGGTTTCATCGGGGAGCTGTTTTTT. Protein: CASSSLPGTGFIGELFF.

This clonotype appeared many times. J is TRBJ2-5 and V is TRBV20-1; 12 nucleotides match TRBD1. The germline CDR1 and CDR2 sequences are DFQATT and SNEGSKA (reference sequence). This CDR3 comprises 16 residues. With V trimmed by 3 bases and J by 4 bases, 9 bases remained unmatched. CDR3 in amino acids: CSASKGDRGPSETQYF. The CDR3 region has the DNA TGCAGTGCTAGTAAGGGGGACAGGGGGCCGTCAGAGACCCAGTACTTC.

The J gene is TRBJ1-1, the V gene TRBV11-2, with TRBD1 matching over 10 bases. J lost 5 bases, V lost 5 bases, and 8 bases had no gene match. This CDR3 has 15 residues. The V gene's germline CDR1 is SGHAT and CDR2 FQNNGV. This chain's CDR3 is CASSQRQGAITEAFF. The CDR3 nucleotides read TGTGCCAGCAGCCAAAGACAGGGGGCGATAACTGAAGCTTTCTTT.

This clonotype was detected ten times or more. This chain links TRBV6-5 with TRBJ2-5; D call uncertain. Germline V CDR1 and CDR2: MNHEY, SVGAGI. V dropped 2 bases and J dropped 1 base, with 5 bases sitting between them. The CDR3 contains 13 residues. CDR3 DNA: TGTGCCAGCAGTTACCGGGCCCAAGAGACCCAGTACTTC. As protein: CASSYRAQETQYF.

V and J are TRBV7-6 and TRBJ2-2; tentatively, D is TRBD1 or TRBD2 (5 bases each). The CDR3 contains 16 residues. V lost 7 bases and J lost 7, with 22 bases in between. The V gene's germline CDR1 is SGHVS and CDR2 FNYEAQ. The CDR3 loop reads CASIPSEGSNFGELFF. The CDR3 DNA follows: TGTGCCAGCATCCCTTCCGAGGGGAGCAATTTCGGGGAGCTGTTTTTT.

V and J are TRBV5-1 and TRBJ1-2; 10 bases map to TRBD1. Germline assignment: CDR1 SGHRS and CDR2 YFSETQ. The J segment lost 5 bases and the V segment lost 0 bases, leaving 10 bases of the junction unmatched. CDR3 size: 17 residues. The CDR3 protein is CASSLDTGTGDQYGYTF. CDR3 nucleotides: TGCGCCAGCAGCTTGGATACGGGGACAGGGGACCAGTATGGCTACACCTTC.

The chain carries TRBV27 and TRBJ2-1; possibly TRBD2 for D (7 bases). The CDR3 spans 18 residues. Germline CDR1 reads MNHEY; CDR2 reads SMNVEV (reference sequence). Trimming removed 0 bases from V and 8 bases from J, with 23 bases in between. The CDR3 sequence is CASSLSVGGLIRRDEQFF. CDR3 bases: TGTGCCAGCAGTTTATCCGTGGGGGGGCTTATCCGTCGCGATGAGCAGTTCTTC.

The gene calls are TRBV7-8 and TRBJ2-7; TRBD2 is a possible D gene (5 bases). This CDR3 has 15 residues. Trimming removed 1 base from V and 5 bases from J, with 15 bases in between. Looked up from germline, CDR1 is SGHVS and CDR2 is FQNEAQ. The CDR3 region is CASSLDVARRNEQYF. In nucleotides, the CDR3 is TGTGCCAGCAGCTTAGATGTCGCCAGGAGGAACGAGCAGTACTTC.

Many counts were recorded for this clonotype. The rearrangement joins TRBV20-1 to TRBJ1-5, with unresolved D. In germline, CDR1 is DFQATT, CDR2 SNEGSKA (reference sequence). The V end lost 3 bases, the J end lost 7 bases, and 13 bases lay between the germline ends. The CDR3 has 13 residues. The CDR3 is CSARAGNGQPQHF. DNA for the CDR3: TGCAGTGCTAGGGCGGGGAACGGACAGCCCCAGCATTTT.